This T cell receptor (beta chain) was observed in a study of somatic mutations in cytotoxic T cells in rheumatoid arthritis. The V gene's germline CDR1 is SGHVS and CDR2 FQNEAQ. The CDR3 is made up of 14 amino acids. J was trimmed by 5 bases and V by 5 bases; bases with no gene match: 5. The CD4+ and CD8+ fractions came from positive magnetic bead selection and were purity-checked by flow cytometry. Notes on this clone: Antigen: not known.

Per the original data handling: Matching between patient CD8+ clones larger than 1% and published virus-specific TCRB sequences was rare. The assay was immunoSEQ multiplex PCR, and TCRdb's table has in-frame clones only and misses some. V, J and clone size are taken as reported in that table, and D and trimming were inferred from the DNA itself. In the table there are roughly 15,000 clones, about 77% of which are singletons. Overall study results and limits: Clonality of CD8+ cells rose with age in rheumatoid arthritis patients but not healthy controls.

Material: CD8+ T cells sorted from blood. The source of this sequence is an adult with rheumatoid arthritis. The J gene is TRBJ2-3, the V gene TRBV7-8; 9 nucleotides line up with TRBD2. The CDR3 bases are TGTGCCAGCAGCCCCAGCGGGGGGAAAGATACGCAGTATTTT. Translated, it gives CASSPSGGKDTQYF.